One sample yielded the 32 T cell receptor beta chains listed below, sequenced in a study of cytomegalovirus exposure and HLA in healthy donors. Researchers ran the PCR with 60 Vbeta and 13 Jbeta primers. TCRdb's copy holds only in-frame clones and misses some; the assay was immunoSEQ multiplex PCR. The repertoire holds 150,000 to 200,000 clones, with 68% as singletons. Sequencing was performed on PBMCs. These receptors originate from a woman between 40 and 50 years old in good health and CMV-seropositive.

The chain recombines TRBV7-2 with TRBJ2-5; 10 positions match TRBD2. The ends lost 4 bases at V and 2 bases at J; junction bases unmatched: 4. The CDR3 consists of 15 residues. Germline CDR1 SGHTA, CDR2 FQGNSA. The CDR3 DNA follows: TGTGCCAGCAGCTGGGAAGCGGGGGGGCAAGAGACCCAGTACTTC. The encoded protein is CASSWEAGGQETQYF.

This clone turned up a few times. Its ends do not fully match the called genes, so a read error is possible. The chain links TRBV7-7 to TRBJ2-5, with TRBD1 matching 8 bases. CDR3 length equals 14 residues. Germline lookup yields CDR1 SSHAT and CDR2 FNYEAQ (reference sequence). In nucleotides, the CDR3 is TGTGCTAGCAGCCGGACAGGGAGTGGGGAGACCCAGTACTTC. Residues: CASSRTGSGETQYF.

This clone occurred a few times. The chain couples TRBV7-2 to TRBJ1-2, with a tentative D call TRBD1 (6 bases). The CDR3 is made up of 14 amino acids. Per the germline V gene, CDR1 is SGHTA and CDR2 is FQGNSA. Trimming stripped 4 bases from V and 7 bases from J, with 16 bases between. The DNA of the CDR3 is TGTGCCAGCAGCTCCCAGGGGCAGGGTGTTGGCTACACCTTC. This sequence encodes CASSSQGQGVGYTF.

This clone was recorded a few times. The rearrangement links TRBV9 to TRBJ2-3; D might be TRBD2 (6 bases). The CDR3 is 16 residues long. Germline V gene lookup returns CDR1 SGDLS and CDR2 YYNGEE. V shed 0 bases and J shed 3 bases, with 14 bases lying between them. Here the CDR3 reads CASSVAGTSGTDTQYF. The CDR3 nucleotides are TGTGCCAGCAGCGTAGCCGGGACTTCAGGAACAGATACGCAGTATTTT.

The V call is TRBV9, the J call TRBJ2-3, with 7 nucleotides matching TRBD2. After removal of 0 bases from V and 3 bases from J, the junction contained 4 bases not matched to a gene. This CDR3 is 15 amino acids long. Germline CDR1 is SGDLS and CDR2 is YYNGEE. The DNA for the CDR3 is TGTGCCAGCAGCGTAGGCTATAGCGGGACAGATACGCAGTATTTT. This translates into CASSVGYSGTDTQYF.

This clone was picked up a small number of times. J is TRBJ2-7 and V is TRBV7-9; D gene uncertain. Germline CDR1 reads SEHNR; CDR2 reads FQNEAQ (reference sequence). Trimming removed 1 base from V and 3 bases from J, with 7 bases in between. There are 13 residues in the CDR3. As DNA, the CDR3 is TGTGCCAGCAGCTTAGTTGTAGACTACGAGCAGTACTTC. Translating gives CASSLVVDYEQYF.

The V gene is TRBV11-2, the J gene TRBJ2-1; the D gene is possibly TRBD2 (6 bases). The CDR3 has 12 residues. The V gene's germline CDR1 is SGHAT and CDR2 FQNNGV. Between the trimmed V and J ends, which lost 5 bases and 10 bases, there was a span of 12 bases. CDR3 in amino acids: CASSPRLDEQFF. DNA for the CDR3: TGTGCCAGCAGCCCTCGACTAGACGAGCAGTTCTTC.

This clone was found a few times. The chain is built from TRBV13 and TRBJ1-3; 9 bases are shared with TRBD1. The CDR3 runs to 15 residues. Germline CDR1 is PRHDT and CDR2 is FYEKMQ (reference sequence). V gave up 9 bases and J gave up 4 bases; unmatched junction bases: 10. The CDR3 DNA sequence: TGTGCCAGAAGGGACAGGGAGGTTTTCGGAAACACCATATATTTT. Its translation is CARRDREVFGNTIYF. The variable domain in full, completed from reference TRBV13 and TRBJ1-3, reads AAGVIQSPRHLIKEKRETATLKCYPIPRHDTVYWYQQGPGQDPQFLISFYEKMQSDKGSIPDRFSAQQFSDYHSELNMSSLELGDSALYFCARRDREVFGNTIYFGEGSWLTVV.

The table lists this clone with a count of one. This chain joins TRBV7-9 and TRBJ1-1, with D maybe TRBD1 (6 bases). Trimming removed 5 bases at V and 4 bases at J, with 17 bases between. CDR1 and CDR2 (germline): SEHNR, FQNEAQ (reference sequence). The CDR3 is made up of 15 amino acids. Written as DNA, the CDR3 is TGTGCCAGCAGCCTATACTTACAGGGAAGCACTGAAGCTTTCTTT. This sequence encodes CASSLYLQGSTEAFF.

The CDR3, as DNA: TGTGCCAGCAGTGGGGGCAAAGCTAACTATGGCTACACCTTC. It specifies CASSGGKANYGYTF. The V call is TRBV27, the J call TRBJ1-2; D might be TRBD1 (6 bases). This CDR3 region has 14 residues. Trimming left V 5 bases short and J 0 bases short, with 10 bases between. Germline V gene sequence: CDR1 MNHEY, CDR2 SMNVEV (reference sequence).

There are a few counts of this clone. Germline and junction disagree at one end, which may indicate a read error. The chain links TRBV7-9 to TRBJ2-5, with D uncertain. The CDR3 sequence is 12 residues long. Germline V CDR1 and CDR2: SEHNR, FQNEAQ (reference sequence). CDR3 amino acids: CSSSANSETQYF. The CDR3, as DNA: TGTTCCAGCAGCGCAAACTCGGAGACCCAGTACTTC.

This clone appeared a few times. V and J are TRBV28 and TRBJ2-5; 10 bases align to TRBD1. Per the germline V gene, CDR1 is MDHEN and CDR2 is SYDVKM. Trimming cost V 5 bases and J 4 bases; bases outside gene matches: 4. The CDR3 extends over 14 amino acids. The CDR3 loop reads CASSPRDRGETQYF. DNA for the CDR3: TGTGCCAGCAGTCCCCGGGACAGGGGAGAGACCCAGTACTTC.

In this sample, this clone turned up a few times. The CDR3 reads CASSLARGTEAFF. CDR3 DNA sequence: TGTGCCAGCAGCTTAGCGCGGGGCACTGAAGCTTTCTTT. The chain has TRBV7-6 and TRBJ1-1, with no clear D. CDR1 SGHVS and CDR2 FNYEAQ come from the germline V gene. With 0 bases removed from V and 4 bases from J, the gap between germline ends came to 6 bases. The CDR3 is 13 residues long.

Only a few counts were recorded for this clone. CDR3 coding DNA: TGTGCCAGCACCAGACAAGGGGGAAACGACGGCTACACCTTC. Its translation: CASTRQGGNDGYTF. The genes are TRBV27 and TRBJ1-2; D possibly corresponds to TRBD1 (6 bases). Trimming shortened V by 7 bases and J by 8 bases, and 20 bases separated the two germline ends. The germline V gene has CDR1 MNHEY and CDR2 SMNVEV (reference sequence). The CDR3 runs to 14 residues.

The chain employs TRBV7-2 and TRBJ1-6; D gene uncertain. The germline gives CDR1 SGHTA, CDR2 FQGNSA. The ends were cut back, 1 base at V and 10 bases at J, with 11 bases in the middle. The length of the CDR3 is 14 residues. CDR3 residues: CASSLGQRSSPLHF. The DNA of the CDR3 is TGTGCCAGCAGCTTAGGGCAGCGATCCTCACCCCTCCACTTT.

The rearrangement joins TRBV4-3 to TRBJ2-5; 10 bases map to TRBD2. The better agreement between TRBJ2-7 and the DNA end casts doubt on the J call. Germline CDR1 is LGHNA and CDR2 is YSLEER. The CDR3 is 16 residues long. CDR3 residues: CASSQDSGGGRLEQYF. Here the CDR3 DNA reads TGCGCCAGCAGCCAAGACAGCGGGGGGGGGCGCCTCGAGCAGTACTTC.

The CDR3, as DNA: TGTGCCAGCAGTGGGGCGACAGGGGGCTACACCCTGGGTCAGCCCCAGCATTTT. Translated: CASSGATGGYTLGQPQHF. This rearrangement joins TRBV2 to TRBJ1-5, with 10 bases that match TRBD1. The CDR3 sequence is 18 residues long. Looked up from germline, CDR1 is SNHLY and CDR2 is FYNNEI. V dropped 4 bases and J dropped 6; count of bases not matched to a gene: 15.

The genes are TRBV5-4 and TRBJ2-5; possibly TRBD1 for D (6 bases). The germline V and J ends were trimmed by 4 bases and 5 bases, with 12 bases remaining between them. CDR3 length equals 13 residues. Per the germline V gene, CDR1 is SGHNT and CDR2 is YYREEE (reference sequence). The CDR3 nucleotides are TGTGCCAGCAGCATCACAGGGAGCGAGACCCAGTACTTC. Its translation: CASSITGSETQYF.

This clone was seen just once. This chain connects TRBV7-2 to TRBJ2-5, with D possibly being TRBD2 (6 bases). CDR3 length: 14 amino acids. CDR1 and CDR2 from the germline V gene are SGHTA and FQGNSA. V lost 5 bases and J 4 bases, leaving 14 bases between the germline ends. The CDR3 region is CASSLRRGRETQYF. Here the CDR3 DNA reads TGTGCCAGCAGCCTCAGGAGGGGACGAGAGACCCAGTACTTC.

This clone came up once. The rearrangement links TRBV9 to TRBJ2-1, with 10 bases matching TRBD2. Trimming took 5 bases from V and 8 from J; bases not matched to a gene: 7. Germline CDR1 SGDLS, CDR2 YYNGEE. The CDR3 runs to 14 residues. The CDR3 region is CASRSGTSVDEQFF. The CDR3 nucleotides read TGTGCCAGCAGATCCGGGACTAGCGTCGATGAGCAGTTCTTC.

This clone turned up a few times. The rearrangement uses TRBV14 and TRBJ2-7, with D tentatively TRBD2 (5 bases). This CDR3 region has 15 residues. CDR1 is SGHDN, CDR2 FVKESK, per germline. Trimming took off 2 bases at V and 5 bases at J, with 16 bases between the two ends. The CDR3 DNA is TGTGCCAGCAGCCAAAAACTAGGAACTCTCGACGAGCAGTACTTC. As protein: CASSQKLGTLDEQYF.

This clone showed up many times. V is TRBV7-9 and J is TRBJ1-4, with 9 bases identical to TRBD1. With V trimmed by 6 bases and J by 8 bases, 10 bases remained unmatched. The CDR3 length is 15 residues. Germline V gives CDR1 SEHNR, CDR2 FQNEAQ (reference sequence). The CDR3: CASRRGQGLDEKLFF. As DNA, the CDR3 is TGTGCCAGCAGAAGGGGACAGGGCCTAGACGAAAAACTGTTTTTT.

J is TRBJ1-2 and V is TRBV2; no clear D. Germline-derived CDR1 and CDR2 are SNHLY and FYNNEI. This CDR3 is built from 14 residues. Trimming took off 3 bases at V and 10 bases at J, with 18 bases between the two ends. CDR3 sequence reads: CASSDARGPRTYTF. DNA for the CDR3: TGTGCCAGCAGTGACGCTAGAGGCCCCAGAACCTACACCTTC.

This clone was observed a few times. Its ends do not fully match the called genes, so a read error is possible. The rearrangement links TRBV4-1 to TRBJ1-2; D is unclear. Germline-derived CDR1 and CDR2 are MGHRA and YSYEKL. The CDR3 runs 13 residues. The CDR3 DNA follows: TGCGCCAGCAGCCCCCGGGAAAACTATGGCTACCCCTTC. Translation gives CASSPRENYGYPF.

The rearrangement links TRBV7-2 to TRBJ1-3; perhaps TRBD1 as D (6 bases). The CDR3 extends over 15 amino acids. The V and J ends lost 5 bases and 4 bases respectively, with 15 bases between them. Germline-derived CDR1 and CDR2 are SGHTA and FQGNSA. In DNA form, the CDR3 reads TGTGCCAGCAGCCCTCAGGGGATTCCAGGAAACACCATATATTTT. Its protein product is CASSPQGIPGNTIYF.

Details on this clone: An end of the junction does not agree with germline; a read error may underlie this. V gene TRBV7-9 combines with J gene TRBJ2-7; 8 nucleotides agree with TRBD2. The CDR3 runs 17 residues. The germline gives CDR1 SEHNR, CDR2 FQNEAQ (reference sequence). The CDR3 here is CSSSLEPGLGSSYEQYF. The CDR3 DNA reads TGTTCCAGCAGCTTGGAACCGGGACTAGGAAGCTCCTACGAGCAGTACTTC.

V gene TRBV28 combines with J gene TRBJ1-4; 7 nucleotides agree with TRBD1. Germline V gene data show CDR1 as MDHEN and CDR2 as SYDVKM. This CDR3 is 15 amino acids long. Germline trimming cut 3 bases from V and 4 bases from J; bases unmatched to any gene: 5. CDR3 nucleotides: TGTGCCAGCAGTTTTGGAGGGGGCTATAATGAAAAACTGTTTTTT. It translates to CASSFGGGYNEKLFF.

This clone was picked up a small number of times. The V and J genes are TRBV4-1 and TRBJ1-1; no firm D call. The CDR3 spans 12 residues. Per the germline V gene, CDR1 is MGHRA and CDR2 is YSYEKL. Trimming shortened V by 1 base and J by 5 bases, and 5 bases separated the two germline ends. The CDR3 region has the DNA TGCGCCAGCAGCCAAGGTACTACTGAAGCTTTCTTT. Protein: CASSQGTTEAFF.

This rearrangement joins TRBV15 to TRBJ1-1; D is possibly TRBD1 (5 bases). The CDR3 runs to 15 residues. Germline lookup yields CDR1 LNHNV and CDR2 YYDKDF (reference sequence). Trimming cost V 1 base and J 0 bases, with 9 bases left between them. CDR3 protein: CATSRVSTVNTEAFF. The CDR3, as DNA: TGTGCCACCAGCAGAGTCTCGACAGTGAACACTGAAGCTTTCTTT.

The chain recombines TRBV7-2 with TRBJ2-1, with D hard to call. V lost 5 bases to trimming and J lost 1 base, with 12 bases between them. Germline-derived CDR1 and CDR2 are SGHTA and FQGNSA. The CDR3 runs to 15 residues. CDR3 bases: TGTGCCAGCAGCCAAAAGACACCTTCCTACAATGAGCAGTTCTTC. Translation gives CASSQKTPSYNEQFF. Variable domain in full (rest from reference TRBV7-2 and TRBJ2-1): GAGVSQSPSNKVTEKGKDVELRCDPISGHTALYWYRQSLGQGLEFLIYFQGNSAPDKSGLPSDRFSAERTGGSVSTLTIQRTQQEDSAVYLCASSQKTPSYNEQFFGPGTRLTVL.

This clone was observed a few times. The J gene is TRBJ2-7, the V gene TRBV2; TRBD2 matches 7 bases. Germline V gene lookup returns CDR1 SNHLY and CDR2 FYNNEI. V lost 6 bases and J lost 6; bases outside the gene matches: 8. CDR3 length: 13 amino acids. CDR3 DNA: TGTGCCAGCAGCTGGACTAGGGTTAGCGAGCAGTACTTC. It codes for CASSWTRVSEQYF. The whole variable domain, filled in from reference TRBV2 and TRBJ2-7, reads EPEVTQTPSHQVTQMGQEVILRCVPISNHLYFYWYRQILGQKVEFLVSFYNNEISEKSEIFDDQFSVERPDGSNFTLKIRSTKLEDSAMYFCASSWTRVSEQYFGPGTRLTVT.

This clone was observed a few times. The J gene is TRBJ2-3, the V gene TRBV19; 15 bases are a match to TRBD2. Germline CDR1 LNHDA, CDR2 SQIVND (reference sequence). With 7 bases clipped from V and 7 bases from J, the junction kept 12 bases outside the gene matches. The CDR3 loop spans 17 amino acids. The CDR3 DNA is TGTGCCAGTAATTTCGGGACTAGCGGGGGGCTGACGAATACGCAGTATTTT. Amino acids: CASNFGTSGGLTNTQYF.